This T cell receptor beta chain was captured by sequencing in a study of response to subunit inactivated influenza vaccine. Per the germline V gene, CDR1 is DFQATT and CDR2 is SNEGSKA (reference sequence). CDR3 length: 12 residues. Trimming stripped 3 bases from V and 2 bases from J, with 8 bases between. TCRdb used MiXCR to reprocess the RT-PCR reads, holding one entry per CDR3 protein. This table has more than 450,000 distinct CDR3 sequences, about 10% appearing once. The sample was also linked to a second study, of T cells expressing NK-cell markers. That work states: The TCR beta cDNA came from 5'RACE template switching with UMIs. Six donors had dominant NKG2C+ clonotypes that comprised roughly 1.0-8% of their CD8+ T cells. Where a handful of donors were concerned, these clonotypes also led the CD3+CD56-NKG2C+ fraction.

The material sequenced was PBMCs from blood, taken on the day of vaccination. The chain couples TRBV20-1 to TRBJ2-7; no definite D call. This receptor was identified in a man in his fifties who received an inactivated influenza vaccine. Written as DNA, the CDR3 is TGCAGTGCTAGTTCCCCCGCCTACGAGCAGTACTTC. Its protein product is CSASSPAYEQYF.